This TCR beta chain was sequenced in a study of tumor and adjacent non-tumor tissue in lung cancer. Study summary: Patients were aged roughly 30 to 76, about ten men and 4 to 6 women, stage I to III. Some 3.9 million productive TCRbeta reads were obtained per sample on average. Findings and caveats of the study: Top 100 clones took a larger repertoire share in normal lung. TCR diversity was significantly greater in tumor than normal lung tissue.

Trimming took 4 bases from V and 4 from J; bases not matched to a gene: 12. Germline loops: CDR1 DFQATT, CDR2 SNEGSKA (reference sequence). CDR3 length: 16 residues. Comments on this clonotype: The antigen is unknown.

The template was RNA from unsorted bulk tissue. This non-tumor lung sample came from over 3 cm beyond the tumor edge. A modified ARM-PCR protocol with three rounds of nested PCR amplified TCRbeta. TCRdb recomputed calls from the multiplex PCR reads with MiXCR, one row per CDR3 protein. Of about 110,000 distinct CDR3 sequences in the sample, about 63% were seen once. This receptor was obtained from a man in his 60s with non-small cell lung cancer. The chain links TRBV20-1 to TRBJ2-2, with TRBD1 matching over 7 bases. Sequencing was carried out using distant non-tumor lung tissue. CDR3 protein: CSAILGTEGITGELFF. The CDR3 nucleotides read TGCAGTGCTATTCTGGGGACAGAGGGCATCACCGGGGAGCTGTTTTTT.